This is a list of T cell receptor beta chains from one sample in a study of blood T cell repertoires in COVID-19. The table came from immunoSEQ multiplex PCR; TCRdb's copy has only in-frame clones and leaves some out. The sample lists around 200,000 clones, approximately 78% seen once, with nearly 9.5% in the top ten. Input material: PBMCs or T cells enriched from blood (not recorded which). These receptors originate from a man between 35 and 55 years old who had recovered from COVID-19. The CDR3 runs from the conserved cysteine through the conserved F or W. A D gene is named only where the DNA matches it firmly. Where a row states a size, it is once, few, many or the class of an expanded clone; other rows omit it.

j_call clone_size v_call d_call cdr3_aa cdr3_nt
TRBJ2-7 . TRBV21-1 . CASSKGAGWGGRNEQYF TGTGCCAGCAGCAAAGGGGCTGGCTGGGGAGGGAGGAACGAGCAGTACTTC
TRBJ2-1 . TRBV9 TRBD2 CASSSYPRAGGYNEQFF TGTGCCAGCAGCTCCTACCCACGGGCGGGGGGATACAATGAGCAGTTCTTC
TRBJ2-4 . TRBV2 TRBD1 CASSTSTQGIRGKNIQYF TGTGCCAGCAGTACTTCTACACAGGGGATAAGAGGGAAAAACATTCAGTACTTC
TRBJ2-7 . TRBV21-1 . CASSTDSQGQGAKEQYF TGTGCCAGCAGCACGGACTCCCAGGGACAGGGGGCGAAAGAGCAGTACTTC
TRBJ1-2 . TRBV19 TRBD1 CASSRQGRNYGYTF TGTGCCAGTAGTAGACAGGGGAGGAACTATGGCTACACCTTC
TRBJ1-1 . TRBV25-1 . CASKTGLDTEAFF TGTGCCAGCAAGACCGGGTTAGACACTGAAGCTTTCTTT
TRBJ2-7 few TRBV12-5 . CASGLSPPGGPEQYF TGTGCTAGTGGTCTTTCCCCCCCGGGGGGCCCCGAGCAGTACTTC
TRBJ1-2 . TRBV7-8 . CASSLDPGVYGYTF TGTGCCAGCAGCTTAGATCCGGGGGTCTATGGCTACACCTTC
TRBJ1-5 few TRBV28 . CASSPPGQAGDQPQHF TGTGCCAGCAGTCCCCCCGGACAAGCCGGAGATCAGCCCCAGCATTTT
TRBJ2-1 . TRBV11-3 TRBD2 CASSRLAGVGRNEQFF TGTGCCAGCAGCCGACTAGCGGGGGTGGGGAGGAATGAGCAGTTCTTC
TRBJ2-3 . TRBV7-3 TRBD2 CASSRKTSEGATSTDTQYF TGTGCCAGCAGCCGAAAAACTAGCGAGGGTGCTACTAGCACAGATACGCAGTATTTT
TRBJ1-2 . TRBV30 . CAWKSPQGNYGYTF TGTGCCTGGAAAAGCCCTCAGGGGAACTATGGCTACACCTTC
TRBJ2-2 . TRBV24-1 . CATSAGRLEGTGELFF TGTGCCACCAGTGCCGGGCGACTCGAGGGCACCGGGGAGCTGTTTTTT
TRBJ2-1 once TRBV25-1 TRBD2 CASSLAGPYNEQFF TGTGCCAGCAGTCTAGCGGGGCCTTACAATGAGCAGTTCTTC
TRBJ1-4 . TRBV5-1 . CASSLSGATNEKLFF TGCGCCAGCAGCTTGTCGGGGGCAACTAATGAAAAACTGTTTTTT
TRBJ1-2 . TRBV4-2 . CASSPDGEPGEGYTF TGTGCCAGCAGCCCCGATGGGGAACCCGGGGAGGGCTACACCTTC
TRBJ1-2 . TRBV27 . CASSLSARGGYGYTF TGTGCCAGCAGTTTATCAGCCCGGGGGGGCTATGGCTACACCTTC
TRBJ1-2 . TRBV5-1 TRBD1 CASSQKGAANYGYTF TGCGCCAGCAGCCAAAAGGGGGCTGCTAACTATGGCTACACCTTC
TRBJ1-4 . TRBV10-3 TRBD1 CATQGQINEKLFF TGTGCCACCCAGGGACAGATTAATGAAAAACTGTTTTTT
TRBJ2-3 . TRBV2 . CASSELVTDTQYF TGTGCCAGCAGTGAACTAGTTACAGATACGCAGTATTTT
TRBJ1-1 . TRBV6-5 . CAAGGDTEAFF TGTGCCGCGGGGGGTGACACTGAAGCTTTCTTT
TRBJ1-1 once TRBV28 . CASLGPDTEAFF TGTGCCAGCCTGGGCCCGGACACTGAAGCTTTCTTT
TRBJ2-7 . TRBV19 TRBD1 CASSRSVPGQGTHEQYF TGTGCCAGTAGCCGATCCGTCCCGGGACAGGGGACCCACGAGCAGTACTTC
TRBJ1-3 . TRBV18 . CASSPTGNSGNTIYF TGTGCCAGCTCACCCACAGGGAACTCTGGAAACACCATATATTTT
TRBJ2-7 once TRBV3-1/TRBV3-2 TRBD2 CASSHWTSGSYEQYF TGTGCCAGCAGCCATTGGACTAGCGGGTCCTACGAGCAGTACTTC
TRBJ2-4 . TRBV5-8 . CASSAGPASLDSLAKNIQYF TGTGCCAGCAGCGCTGGCCCCGCTTCTCTTGACAGTCTAGCCAAAAACATTCAGTACTTC
TRBJ2-4 . TRBV21-1 . CASSKAGQGIAKNIQYF TGTGCCAGCAGCAAAGCGGGGCAGGGTATAGCCAAAAACATTCAGTACTTC
TRBJ2-7 . TRBV10-3 TRBD1 CAITRGQGISYEQYF TGTGCCATCACCCGGGGACAGGGGATAAGCTACGAGCAGTACTTC
TRBJ1-1 . TRBV10-3 TRBD1 CAIRPDRVDTEAFF TGTGCCATCAGACCCGACAGGGTGGACACTGAAGCTTTCTTT
TRBJ1-2 . TRBV4-1 . CASSLQQGRVGNYGYTF TGCGCCAGCAGCCTTCAACAGGGAAGGGTGGGGAACTATGGCTACACCTTC
TRBJ2-3 . TRBV5-1 TRBD2 CASSRSGAGVTDTQYF TGCGCCAGCAGCCGATCTGGGGCGGGAGTCACAGATACGCAGTATTTT
TRBJ1-2 . TRBV12-3/TRBV12-4 . CATRNGGSYGYTF TGTGCCACCAGAAACGGAGGGTCCTATGGCTACACCTTC
TRBJ2-1 . TRBV7-9 TRBD1 CASSLFHGQGYNEQFF TGTGCCAGCAGCTTATTCCACGGACAGGGGTACAATGAGCAGTTCTTC
TRBJ1-3 once TRBV5-5 . CASSLGYLQGSSGNTIYF TGTGCCAGCAGCTTGGGATATCTGCAGGGATCTTCTGGAAACACCATATATTTT
TRBJ2-5 . TRBV7-8 . CASSPSSGSKGETQYF TGTGCCAGCAGCCCCTCCTCGGGATCCAAGGGAGAGACCCAGTACTTC